These T cell receptor beta chains were read from a single sample in a study of spatial heterogeneity in lung cancer. TCRdb analysed the 5' RACE reads with MiXCR anew, one entry per CDR3 protein. Of about 27,000 distinct CDR3 sequences listed, almost 5.5% are singletons. Sequencing was performed on PBMCs, taken at follow-up. The receptors derive from a female donor with early-stage non-small cell lung cancer. CDR3s include the opening cysteine and the closing phenylalanine or tryptophan. Each record gives: D gene, J gene, CDR3 length, V gene, clone size, CDR3 protein, CDR3 DNA. D genes are given only for firm matches. Part of the rows lack a size; the others show once, few, many or a class for expanded clones.

>NA|TRBJ1-2|15|TRBV10-3|NA
CAIRWDTLRSYGYTF
TGTGCCATCAGATGGGACACCCTAAGAAGCTATGGCTACACCTTC
>NA|TRBJ2-3|14|TRBV5-4|many
CASSLQGSTDTQYF
TGTGCCAGCAGCTTGCAGGGGAGCACAGATACGCAGTATTTT
>NA|TRBJ2-3|15|TRBV5-4|NA
CASSLGTESTDTQYF
TGTGCCAGCAGCCTTGGGACGGAAAGCACAGATACGCAGTATTTT
>NA|TRBJ2-7|11|TRBV10-3|NA
CAISEREEQYF
TGTGCCATCAGTGAGAGGGAAGAGCAGTACTTC
>NA|TRBJ1-1|14|TRBV20-1|many
CSARDRRGNTEAFF
TGCAGTGCTAGAGATCGTCGTGGGAACACTGAAGCTTTCTTT
>NA|TRBJ2-3|14|TRBV20-1|many
CSVLGLFFTDTQYF
TGCAGTGTTTTAGGACTTTTTTTCACAGATACGCAGTATTTT
>TRBD1|TRBJ2-3|14|TRBV4-2|many
CASSQGTDTDTQYF
TGTGCCAGCAGCCAGGGGACAGACACAGATACGCAGTATTTT
>TRBD1|TRBJ2-5|13|TRBV2|NA
CASTNDRGETQYF
TGTGCCAGCACCAATGACAGGGGAGAGACCCAGTACTTC
>TRBD1|TRBJ1-2|14|TRBV28|many
CASSSEGGTDGYTF
TGTGCCAGCAGTTCCGAGGGGGGGACAGATGGCTACACCTTC
>TRBD2|TRBJ2-7|15|TRBV12-3/TRBV12-4|NA
CASTYSGGTSYEEYF
TGTGCCAGCACCTATAGCGGGGGAACGTCCTACGAGGAGTACTTC